This T cell receptor beta chain came from a study of CD8+ T cells in alopecia areata. The V and J ends lost 3 bases and 6 bases respectively, with 8 bases between them. The CDR3 contains 13 residues. Germline CDR1 and CDR2: MNHEY and SMNVEV (reference sequence). RNA extraction and reverse transcription yielded cDNA as sequencing template. Repertoires were generated with immunoSEQ multiplex PCR, while TCRdb's copy carries only in-frame clones and drops some. Of 98,000 or so clones in the sample, 50% to 75% were seen once. Regarding treatment: oral pan-JAK inhibitor, 5-10 mg twice daily. PBMCs were stained for CD3, CD4 and CD8, and CD4+ and CD8+ T cells were sorted.

The chain carries TRBV27 and TRBJ2-2; no definite D call. The source material was CD8+ T cells sorted from blood, sampled at week 4, from a patient treated with tofacitinib. This sequence was found in a human donor with alopecia areata. CDR3 loop: CASSFVFSGELFF. CDR3 coding DNA: TGTGCCAGCAGTTTTGTTTTCTCCGGGGAGCTGTTTTTT.